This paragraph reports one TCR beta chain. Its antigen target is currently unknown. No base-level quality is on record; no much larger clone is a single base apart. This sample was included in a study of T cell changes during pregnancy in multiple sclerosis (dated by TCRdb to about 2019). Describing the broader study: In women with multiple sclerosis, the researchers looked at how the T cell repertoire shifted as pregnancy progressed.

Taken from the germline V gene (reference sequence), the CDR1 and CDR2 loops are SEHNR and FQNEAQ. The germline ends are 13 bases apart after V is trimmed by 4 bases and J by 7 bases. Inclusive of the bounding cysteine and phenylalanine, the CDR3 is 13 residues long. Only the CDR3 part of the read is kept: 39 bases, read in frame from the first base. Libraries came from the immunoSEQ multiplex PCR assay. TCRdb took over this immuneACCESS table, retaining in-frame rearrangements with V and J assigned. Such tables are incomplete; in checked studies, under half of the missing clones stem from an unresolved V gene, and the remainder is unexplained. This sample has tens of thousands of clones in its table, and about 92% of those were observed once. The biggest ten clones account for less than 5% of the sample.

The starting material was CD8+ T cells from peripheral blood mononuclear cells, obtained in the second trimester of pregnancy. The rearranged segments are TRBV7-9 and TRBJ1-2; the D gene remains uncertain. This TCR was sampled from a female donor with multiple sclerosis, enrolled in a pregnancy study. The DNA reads TGTGCCAGCAGCTCCACCCGGGTGCTTGGCTACACCTTC. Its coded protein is CASSSTRVLGYTF. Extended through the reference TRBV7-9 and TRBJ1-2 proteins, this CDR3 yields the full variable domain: DTGVSQNPRHKITKRGQNVTFRCDPISEHNRLYWYRQTLGQGPEFLTYFQNEAQLEKSRLLSDRFSAERPKGSFSTLEIQRTEQGDSAMYLCASSSTRVLGYTFGSGTRLTVV.